This T cell receptor beta chain was sequenced for a study of T cell responses to AZD1222 COVID-19 vaccine. Overall study results and limits: Across spike, vaccine-associated CD4 TCRs were found, dominant at 160-218 and 743-854. Repertoire sampling was restricted to post-peak T cell response timepoints.

Clones were sequenced by immunoSEQ multiplex PCR, and TCRdb holds only the in-frame ones, with some missing. The table has under 150,000 clones, 88% seen once; the top ten hold roughly 16%. About this clone: Its matching antigen is unknown.

Trimming took 2 bases from V and 4 from J, leaving 16 bases between them. Germline CDR1 and CDR2: SNHLY and FYNNEI. The CDR3 loop spans 16 amino acids. The chain uses TRBV2 and TRBJ2-3; D not resolved. The source is an adult in good health. This sample comprised peripheral blood, obtained on day 0 of AZD1222 vaccination. CDR3 sequence reads: CASSERALEEADTQYF. CDR3 DNA: TGTGCCAGCAGTGAAAGGGCCTTGGAAGAGGCAGATACGCAGTATTTT. Full variable domain (rest looked up from reference TRBV2 and TRBJ2-3): EPEVTQTPSHQVTQMGQEVILRCVPISNHLYFYWYRQILGQKVEFLVSFYNNEISEKSEIFDDQFSVERPDGSNFTLKIRSTKLEDSAMYFCASSERALEEADTQYFGPGTRLTVL.